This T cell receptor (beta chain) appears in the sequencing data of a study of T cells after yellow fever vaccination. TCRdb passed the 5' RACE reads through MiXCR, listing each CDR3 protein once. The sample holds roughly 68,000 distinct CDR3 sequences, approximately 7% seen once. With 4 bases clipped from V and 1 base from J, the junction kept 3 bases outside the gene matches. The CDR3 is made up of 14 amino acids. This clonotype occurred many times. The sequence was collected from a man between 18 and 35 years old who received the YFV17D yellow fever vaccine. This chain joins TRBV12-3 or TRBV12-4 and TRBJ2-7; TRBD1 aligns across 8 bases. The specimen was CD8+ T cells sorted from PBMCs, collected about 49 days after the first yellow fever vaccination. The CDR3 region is CASSSRQGSYEQYF. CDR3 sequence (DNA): TGTGCCAGCAGTTCCCGACAGGGGTCCTACGAGCAGTACTTC.